This T cell receptor beta chain was documented in a study of identical twins. Template switching created a universal primer site, and the cDNA included unique molecular identifiers. TCRdb itself ran the 5' RACE reads through MiXCR, one entry per CDR3 protein. The sample contains hundreds of thousands of distinct CDR3 sequences, roughly 7.2% of which appear only once. Study-level results: Donors were not followed over many years; analysis was cross-sectional. An excess of low generation probability was shown by twin-shared out-of-frame alpha sequences.

With respect to this clonotype: Its specificity is not known.

These data also featured in a second study, about yellow fever vaccine responses in identical twins. In that study: Reportedly, the response of twins' T cells to the vaccine seemed partly convergent, partly personalized.

Sequenced: PBMCs. The receptor was isolated from a woman younger than 30 in good health.

The CDR3 loop is CASSPREGVLGSYNEQFF. Written as DNA, the CDR3 is TGTGCCAGCAGCCCGCGCGAAGGTGTCCTGGGCTCCTACAATGAGCAGTTCTTC. The rearrangement links TRBV11-1 to TRBJ2-1; D gene ambiguous. V shed 5 bases and J shed 0 bases, with 20 bases lying between them. The CDR3 spans 18 residues. Germline CDR1 is SGHAT and CDR2 is FQDESV (reference sequence).